What follows is one TCR beta chain and its context. The antigen is unknown. The junction and the germline gene differ at one end; a read error may be behind it. TCRbeta libraries were built with three rounds of nested PCR, modified from ARM-PCR. TCRdb recomputed calls from the multiplex PCR reads with MiXCR, one row per CDR3 protein. The sample lists over 80,000 distinct CDR3 sequences, more than 75% occurring once. Germline V gene lookup returns CDR1 SGHAT and CDR2 FQNNGV. This CDR3 is 12 amino acids long. These data originate in a study of tumor and adjacent non-tumor tissue in lung cancer. Overall study: There were approximately twelve adenocarcinoma, a couple of squamous cell carcinoma and 1 small cell lung cancer cases. Aged roughly 31 to 85 years, patients included fewer than 11 men and roughly five women with stage I to III disease.

No cell sorting was done before RNA was extracted from the tissue. More than 3 cm separated this lung sample from the edge of the tumor. Chemotherapy-naive patients with new lung cancer underwent thoracic surgery in China, August–late 2014. Broader study findings: Top 100 clones took a larger repertoire share in normal lung.

The chain joins TRBV11-2 to TRBJ2-3, with D hard to call. The sequencing input was distant non-tumor lung tissue. This TCR was sampled from a woman between 45 and 65 years old with non-small cell lung cancer. The CDR3 loop reads CTSSWVTDTLYF. DNA for the CDR3: TGTACCAGCAGCTGGGTCACAGATACACTGTATTTT.